This TCR beta chain was recovered during a study of blood T cell repertoires in COVID-19. Study at large: T cells, B-cell-depleted T cells, or PBMCs provided the cDNA or gDNA that served as material.

Per the original methods: It was from reference gene primer amplification that nucleated cell counts were estimated. The repertoire was sequenced with immunoSEQ multiplex PCR; TCRdb's copy has only in-frame clones and lacks some. That table supplies the V and J calls and clone size; D and trimming were determined from the DNA. The table shows over 95,000 clones, with approximately 85% occurring only once. This clone came up once. This receptor was taken from a woman aged 55-70 years with COVID-19, enrolled during active disease. Specimen: peripheral blood.

CDR3 DNA: TGTGCCAGCAGTGAAGTTGAGACAGGGGCCACGAATGGCTACACCTTC. Amino acid sequence: CASSEVETGATNGYTF. This chain uses TRBV2 with TRBJ1-2; 8 bases agree with TRBD1. Germline-derived CDR1 and CDR2 are SNHLY and FYNNEI. This CDR3 has 16 amino acids. Unmatched junction bases numbered 10, after V lost 1 base and J lost 6 bases. The whole variable domain, remainder taken from reference TRBV2 and TRBJ1-2, is EPEVTQTPSHQVTQMGQEVILRCVPISNHLYFYWYRQILGQKVEFLVSFYNNEISEKSEIFDDQFSVERPDGSNFTLKIRSTKLEDSAMYFCASSEVETGATNGYTFGSGTRLTVV.